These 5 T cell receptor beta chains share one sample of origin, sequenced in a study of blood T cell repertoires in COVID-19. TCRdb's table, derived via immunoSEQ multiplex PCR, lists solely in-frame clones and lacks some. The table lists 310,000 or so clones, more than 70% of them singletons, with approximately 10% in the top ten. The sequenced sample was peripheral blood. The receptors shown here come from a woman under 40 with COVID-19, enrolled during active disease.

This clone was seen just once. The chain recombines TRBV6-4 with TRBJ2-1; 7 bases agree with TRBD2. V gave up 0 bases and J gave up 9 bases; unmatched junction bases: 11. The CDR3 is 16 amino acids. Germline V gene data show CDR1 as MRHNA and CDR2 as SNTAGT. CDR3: CASSDSSGTTLGEQFF. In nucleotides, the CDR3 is TGTGCCAGCAGTGACTCGTCAGGGACTACCCTCGGTGAGCAGTTCTTC.

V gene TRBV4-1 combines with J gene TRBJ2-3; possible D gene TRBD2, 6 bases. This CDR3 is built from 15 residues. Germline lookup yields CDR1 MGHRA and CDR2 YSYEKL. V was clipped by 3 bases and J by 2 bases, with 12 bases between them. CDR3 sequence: CASSHPEGYTDTQYF. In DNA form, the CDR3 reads TGCGCCAGCAGCCACCCGGAGGGTTACACAGATACGCAGTATTTT.

In nucleotides, the CDR3 is TGTGCCAGTACCTCCCTCGGGGGTAGCGTCTCCTACGAGCAGTACTTC. It specifies CASTSLGGSVSYEQYF. The chain combines TRBV7-8 with TRBJ2-7; D is perhaps TRBD2 (6 bases). The CDR3 totals 16 residues. With 9 bases removed from V and 0 bases from J, the gap between germline ends came to 21 bases. Germline loops: CDR1 SGHVS, CDR2 FQNEAQ.

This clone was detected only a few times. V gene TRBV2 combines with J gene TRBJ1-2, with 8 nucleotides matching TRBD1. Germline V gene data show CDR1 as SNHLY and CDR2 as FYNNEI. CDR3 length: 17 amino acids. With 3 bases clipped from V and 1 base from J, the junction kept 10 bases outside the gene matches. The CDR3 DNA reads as TGTGCCAGCAGTGAGACAAGGACAGGGACCTTTAACTATGGCTACACCTTC. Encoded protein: CASSETRTGTFNYGYTF.

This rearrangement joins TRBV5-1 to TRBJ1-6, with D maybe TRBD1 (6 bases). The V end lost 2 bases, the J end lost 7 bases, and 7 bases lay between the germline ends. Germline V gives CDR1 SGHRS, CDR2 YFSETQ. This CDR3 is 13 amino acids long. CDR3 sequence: CASSFTGNSPLHF. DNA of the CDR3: TGCGCCAGCAGCTTTACAGGGAATTCACCCCTCCACTTT.